This TCR beta chain comes out of a study of vaccination and CD4 T cells after COVID-19 (dated by TCRdb to between 2021 and 2024). Regarding the study in general: The convalescent cohort included six males and four females, with two Hispanic individuals, seven Caucasians, two Asians and one multiracial person. Post-vaccine blood samples were taken a median of approximately 70 days after the second vaccine dose, with a range of 14 to 241 days. An earlier paper using these donors assessed, at the TCR clonotype level, memory CD4+ T cell crossreactivity between SARS-CoV-2 and common cold coronavirus spike proteins. Post-COVID blood samples were collected from convalescent patients a median of roughly 100 days after diagnosis, with a range of about 30 to 180 days. In control cultures, a CEFX viral epitope pool was used as positive control, an HIV-1 Nef peptide pool was used as negative control, or no peptide was added. Participants received two doses of either the Pfizer-BioNTech BNT162b2 vaccine (n=8) or the Moderna mRNA-1273 vaccine (n=2). In under twelve COVID-19 convalescent patients and several infection-naive healthy vaccine recipients, researchers compared the spike-specific CD4+ TCR repertoire from before mRNA vaccination with the repertoire from after. For stimulating the cultures, overlapping spike peptide pools were used, derived from SARS-CoV-2 as well as from the common cold coronaviruses HCoV-NL63, HCoV-OC43 and HCoV-229E.

The sample's treatment or condition label is to be understood as: roughly ten-day PBMC culture with coronavirus spike peptide pools or control peptides (ViraFEST assay). CD4+ T cells from unexposed donors were collected before the COVID-19 pandemic (2011-2018). The study used the ViraFEST assay, which expanded antigen-specific T cells with peptide pools and then identified expanded clonotypes by TCR sequencing. Each well held roughly 2 million PBMCs cultured in IMDM containing approximately 5.3% human AB serum and about 10 IU/ml IL-2, with 8.5 to 10 ug/ml peptide pools added. On days 3 and 7, half of the culture medium was replaced with fresh IL-2-containing medium. After around 10 days of culture, CD4+ T cells were isolated by negative selection using the EasySep CD4+ T cell isolation kit. As cell numbers permitted, CD4+ T cells from unexposed donors were tested for reactivity to SARS-CoV-2 S and N and to four common cold coronavirus spike pools. Ficoll-Paque Plus gradient centrifugation was used to isolate PBMCs from whole blood, and the isolated PBMCs were then either used fresh or cryopreserved at -140C. In general, triplicate wells were set up for every culture condition. The leukapheresis product used for the unexposed donors was purchased from a commercial source.

Overall study results and their limits: An increase in the median number of SARS-CoV-2-reactive clonotypes from 21 after infection to roughly 36 after vaccination was observed, but the change was not found to be significant. In convalescent patients, nearly all vaccine-specific clones (304 of 307) were found to be mono-reactive for SARS-CoV-2 spike rather than cross-reactive with common cold coronaviruses. Only a relatively small number of convalescent patients were included in the study, and early timepoints following natural infection were not analyzed. Among convalescent patients, a median around 83% of the SARS-CoV-2-reactive clones seen after vaccination appeared only after vaccination, which suggests priming specific to the vaccine.

This clonotype is deemed medium-sized (0.01 to 0.1%). Its antigen is not yet known. No per-base quality is available; no much larger clone lies one base away. CDR1 and CDR2 (DFQATT, SNEGSKA) derive from the germline V gene (reference sequence). Counted from cysteine to phenylalanine, this CDR3 has 13 amino acids. CDR3 DNA only is kept here, 39 bases in frame from base 1. The V end loses 1 base and the J end loses 2 bases, and a stretch of 7 bases separates them. Library creation used PCR. DNA from cultured CD4+ T cells underwent TCR sequencing with the Oncomine TCR Beta short-read assay at the Johns Hopkins FTIC core. Genomic DNA was extracted from the cultured CD4+ T cells with the QIAamp micro DNA kit. Oncomine TCR Beta libraries made from cultured CD4+ T cells were pooled using unique dual indexes and sequenced on an Illumina iSeq 100. In the authors' own workflow: Non-productive sequences were filtered out, and CDR3s that did not start with C, did not end with F or W, or were shorter than 7 amino acids were discarded. Antigen-specific clonotypes were identified with the MANAFEST web application by comparing peptide-stimulated wells with reference and other culture wells. To be called positive, a clone needed an FDR below 0.05, an odds ratio above 5, and a productive frequency above 0.1% in at least two of three replicate wells. Clonotypes that were significantly expanded in both SARS-CoV-2 spike wells and at least one common cold coronavirus spike condition were defined as cross-reactive. CDR3 homology was assessed with Levenshtein distances (stringdist) and unrooted phylogenetic trees (ape) in R version 3.6.1. TCRdb reprocessed the public reads (quality trimming at Q25 with fastp, clone calling with MiXCR) and kept in-frame beta chains. Rows are combined by CDR3 protein, so each entry shows the most common genes and DNA. For this entry, the V and J calls and clone size follow TCRdb and not the study's own pipeline. In all, the sample holds around 8,000 distinct CDR3 sequences, and roughly a third of those were seen once. Roughly 14% of the sample is taken by the ten largest.

The sequencing input was CD4+ T cells from blood, cultured in vitro. This receptor chain uses TRBV20-1 and TRBJ2-3; the D gene cannot be named for sure. The sequence came from a human donor in good health. The CDR3 protein is CSARVASTDTQYF. The nucleotides are TGCAGTGCTAGAGTGGCTTCCACAGATACGCAGTATTTT.